This passage covers 19 T cell receptor beta chains from one sample sequenced in a study of blood T cell repertoires in COVID-19. Libraries were prepared by immunoSEQ multiplex PCR; TCRdb keeps only in-frame clonotypes and omits some of them. The sample holds about 230,000 clones; around 88% are singletons and the top ten take approximately 2.3%. The specimen sequenced was PBMCs or T cells enriched from blood (not recorded which). The origin of the receptors is a woman in her thirties or forties with acute COVID-19.

The sample holds a few counts of this clone. V usage is TRBV5-1 and J usage is TRBJ2-3; 10 nucleotides align to TRBD2. The V segment lost 4 bases and the J segment 1 base; nucleotides outside the gene matches: 6. The CDR3 spans 16 residues. The germline V gene has CDR1 SGHRS and CDR2 YFSETQ. DNA of the CDR3: TGCGCCAGCAGCGGGGGTGGACTAGCGGGCACAGATACGCAGTATTTT. This codes for CASSGGGLAGTDTQYF. Full variable domain (outside the CDR3, taken from reference TRBV5-1 and TRBJ2-3): KAGVTQTPRYLIKTRGQQVTLSCSPISGHRSVSWYQQTPGQGLQFLFEYFSETQRNKGNFPGRFSGRQFSNSRSEMNVSTLELGDSALYLCASSGGGLAGTDTQYFGPGTRLTVL.

The chain is built from TRBV11-2 and TRBJ2-1; the match to TRBD2 covers 7 bases. The V and J ends lost 4 bases and 12 bases, in that order; junction bases with no gene match: 15. Germline CDR1 SGHAT, CDR2 FQNNGV. The CDR3 length is 15 residues. The chain's CDR3 is CASSSVRTSGIGQFF. As DNA, the CDR3 is TGTGCCAGCAGCTCCGTCCGGACTAGTGGCATTGGGCAGTTCTTC.

This sequence joins TRBV4-2 and TRBJ2-7; the D gene is possibly TRBD2 (6 bases). CDR1 is LGHNA and CDR2 is YNFKEQ in the germline V gene. This CDR3 region has 20 residues. The V end lost 1 base, the J end lost 3 bases, and 28 bases lay between the germline ends. The CDR3 coding sequence is TGTGCCAGCAGCCAAGGTATACCGGCCTTGGGGGGAGCGGATTTCTACGAGCAGTACTTC. Protein product: CASSQGIPALGGADFYEQYF.

The rearrangement uses TRBV7-9 and TRBJ2-1; TRBD2 matches at 8 bases. The CDR3 runs to 15 residues. Germline V gene sequence: CDR1 SEHNR, CDR2 FQNEAQ (reference sequence). V was pared by 5 bases and J by 6 bases, with 9 bases of the junction left unmatched. This CDR3 is CASSPPFREGNEQFF. The CDR3 DNA reads as TGTGCCAGCAGCCCGCCCTTTCGGGAGGGCAATGAGCAGTTCTTC. The whole variable domain, remainder taken from reference TRBV7-9 and TRBJ2-1, is DTGVSQNPRHKITKRGQNVTFRCDPISEHNRLYWYRQTLGQGPEFLTYFQNEAQLEKSRLLSDRFSAERPKGSFSTLEIQRTEQGDSAMYLCASSPPFREGNEQFFGPGTRLTVL.

The chain joins TRBV11-3 to TRBJ2-2; TRBD1 agrees at 7 bases. CDR1 and CDR2 from the germline V gene are SGHNT and YENEEA. This CDR3 spans 15 amino acids. V dropped 4 bases and J dropped 3; count of bases not matched to a gene: 5. CDR3 loop: CASSSGQRYTGELFF. The CDR3 DNA reads as TGTGCCAGCAGCTCGGGACAGAGATACACCGGGGAGCTGTTTTTT.

The V call is TRBV15, the J call TRBJ1-1; 7 positions agree with TRBD1. The CDR3 consists of 14 residues. The junction had 6 bases not matched to a gene; V was cut back by 4 bases and J by 4 bases. Germline assignment: CDR1 LNHNV and CDR2 YYDKDF (reference sequence). CDR3 bases: TGTGCCACCAGCACCCCGCCAGGGGGCACTGAAGCTTTCTTT. It encodes CATSTPPGGTEAFF.

This clone came up once. The J gene is TRBJ2-3, the V gene TRBV11-3; 7 bases are a match to TRBD2. Germline-derived CDR1 and CDR2 are SGHNT and YENEEA. The V gene end was trimmed by 5 bases and the J gene end by 3 bases; junction bases not matched to a gene: 8. CDR3 size: 15 residues. The CDR3 here is CASSAGEGRTDTQYF. The DNA for the CDR3 is TGTGCCAGCAGCGCCGGGGAGGGGCGAACAGATACGCAGTATTTT. The entire variable domain, with the rest obtained from reference TRBV11-3 and TRBJ2-3, is as follows: EAGVVQSPRYKIIEKKQPVAFWCNPISGHNTLYWYLQNLGQGPELLIRYENEEAVDDSQLPKDRFSAERLKGVDSTLKIQPAELGDSAVYLCASSAGEGRTDTQYFGPGTRLTVL.

This clone was observed a single time. The chain combines TRBV19 with TRBJ2-7, with D possibly TRBD2 on 5 matching bases. CDR1 is LNHDA and CDR2 is SQIVND in the germline V gene (reference sequence). This CDR3 spans 14 amino acids. V was shortened by 3 bases and J by 4 bases, with 13 bases between the two germline ends. Here the CDR3 DNA reads TGTGCCAGTAGTATTCCGGGAACGGAGTACGAGCAGTACTTC. Its translation is CASSIPGTEYEQYF.

The chain employs TRBV30 and TRBJ2-3; maybe TRBD1 (6 bases). Germline CDR1 is GTSNPN and CDR2 is SVGIG (reference sequence). The V and J ends lost 1 base and 1 base respectively, with 6 bases between them. The CDR3 has 13 amino acids. CDR3 sequence reads: CAWSAGGTDTQYF. The CDR3 DNA is TGTGCCTGGAGTGCAGGGGGCACAGATACGCAGTATTTT.

The rearrangement uses TRBV19 and TRBJ2-3; 9 nucleotides align to TRBD1. The length of the CDR3 is 16 residues. V shed 5 bases, J shed 4 bases, and the junction held 10 bases outside the gene matches. The germline gives CDR1 LNHDA, CDR2 SQIVND (reference sequence). The CDR3 sequence is CASSAWTGVISDTQYF. In DNA, the CDR3 is TGTGCCAGTAGTGCATGGACAGGGGTGATCTCAGATACGCAGTATTTT.

The chain has TRBV3-1 (or the pseudogene TRBV3-2) and TRBJ1-5; a possible D gene is TRBD1 (6 bases). V was cut by 4 bases and J by 6 bases, with 13 bases left in between. CDR1 and CDR2 from the germline V gene are LGHDT and YNNKEL (reference sequence). The CDR3 covers 14 residues. CDR3 amino acids: CASSRGQMSQPQHF. CDR3 DNA: TGTGCCAGCAGCCGAGGACAGATGAGTCAGCCCCAGCATTTT.

This clone was found a few times. This chain uses TRBV7-9 with TRBJ1-1; 7 positions match TRBD1. This CDR3 spans 15 amino acids. The trim removed 5 bases at V and 4 bases at J, leaving 10 bases unmatched. The germline gives CDR1 SEHNR, CDR2 FQNEAQ (reference sequence). Here the CDR3 reads CASSRYRGAGTEAFF. DNA for the CDR3: TGTGCCAGCAGCAGGTACAGGGGCGCGGGCACTGAAGCTTTCTTT.

V is TRBV11-2 and J is TRBJ1-1, with D maybe TRBD1 (5 bases). The CDR3 runs 17 residues. V gave up 4 bases and J gave up 0 bases, with 18 bases separating them. Germline V CDR1 and CDR2: SGHAT, FQNNGV. The CDR3 loop is CASSSLGGSPMNTEAFF. The DNA of the CDR3 is TGTGCCAGCAGCTCCCTTGGGGGGTCCCCGATGAACACTGAAGCTTTCTTT.

The rearrangement joins TRBV11-2 to TRBJ2-1; 7 bases match TRBD1. This CDR3 is 14 amino acids long. Per the germline V gene, CDR1 is SGHAT and CDR2 is FQNNGV. The ends lost 5 bases at V and 9 bases at J; junction bases unmatched: 10. CDR3 nucleotide sequence: TGTGCCAGCAGCCCCCGGGACAGCGGCGGTGAGCAGTTCTTC. Its translation is CASSPRDSGGEQFF.

This clone was counted a single time. The chain has TRBV27 and TRBJ1-4, with TRBD1 matching over 8 bases. The J segment lost 4 bases and the V segment lost 6 bases, leaving 13 bases of the junction unmatched. Germline V gene lookup returns CDR1 MNHEY and CDR2 SMNVEV (reference sequence). This CDR3 spans 17 amino acids. CDR3: CASRGTRQGLINEKLFF. The CDR3, as DNA: TGTGCCAGCAGGGGAACCCGACAGGGGTTAATTAATGAAAAACTGTTTTTT.

The V gene is TRBV10-2, the J gene TRBJ2-7; TRBD2 aligns across 13 bases. Germline V CDR1 and CDR2: WSHSY, SAAADI. Trimming removed 4 bases from V and 2 bases from J; junction bases left unmatched: 5. The CDR3 runs 16 residues. The CDR3 DNA reads as TGCGCCAGCAGTGGGGGACTAGCGGGGAACGCCTACGAGCAGTACTTC. Protein sequence: CASSGGLAGNAYEQYF.

The chain is built from TRBV30 and TRBJ1-2; tentative D call: TRBD1 (6 bases). Per the germline V gene, CDR1 is GTSNPN and CDR2 is SVGIG (reference sequence). Between the trimmed V and J ends, which lost 4 bases and 5 bases, there was a span of 20 bases. The CDR3 has 15 amino acids. CDR3 DNA: TGTGCCTGGACAAAAAGAGGGGGACCGATTTATGGCTACACCTTC. Its translation: CAWTKRGGPIYGYTF.

The V gene is TRBV2, the J gene TRBJ2-6, with D possibly matching TRBD2 (6 bases). This CDR3 spans 16 amino acids. The germline V and J ends were trimmed by 2 bases and 2 bases, with 10 bases remaining between them. CDR1 is SNHLY, CDR2 FYNNEI, per germline. Here the CDR3 reads CASSEWRGTGANVLTF. CDR3 bases: TGTGCCAGCAGTGAATGGAGGGGCACTGGGGCCAACGTCCTGACTTTC. Combining the CDR3 with reference TRBV2 and TRBJ2-6 gives the whole variable domain EPEVTQTPSHQVTQMGQEVILRCVPISNHLYFYWYRQILGQKVEFLVSFYNNEISEKSEIFDDQFSVERPDGSNFTLKIRSTKLEDSAMYFCASSEWRGTGANVLTFGAGSRLTVL.

Note on this clone: An end of the junction does not agree with germline; a read error may underlie this. The gene calls are TRBV6-5 and TRBJ2-1, with 15 bases matching TRBD2. CDR3 length: 15 residues. Per the germline V gene, CDR1 is MNHEY and CDR2 is SVGAGI. CDR3: CASRPWTSGGAAQVF. The CDR3 DNA reads as TGTGCCAGCAGACCTTGGACTAGCGGGGGGGCGGCTCAGGTCTTC.